This T cell receptor beta chain was recovered during a study of blood T cell repertoires in COVID-19. Study in general: The United States, Italy and Spain were the sources of the acute and convalescent COVID-19 samples.

This table comes from immunoSEQ multiplex PCR, and its TCRdb copy is limited to in-frame clones, with some not included. The table shows approximately 31,000 clones, with about nine tenths occurring only once. Germline V gene lookup returns CDR1 DFQATT and CDR2 SNEGSKA (reference sequence). V was trimmed by 3 bases and J by 4 bases, leaving 9 bases between them. This CDR3 has 12 amino acids. The chain carries TRBV20-1 and TRBJ1-2; D might be TRBD1 (6 bases). This receptor was obtained from a human donor with active COVID-19. The donor label of this sample is uncertain. Specimen: peripheral blood. CDR3 DNA: TGCAGTGCTAGTGGGGGGCTCTATGGCTACACCTTC. Its translation: CSASGGLYGYTF.